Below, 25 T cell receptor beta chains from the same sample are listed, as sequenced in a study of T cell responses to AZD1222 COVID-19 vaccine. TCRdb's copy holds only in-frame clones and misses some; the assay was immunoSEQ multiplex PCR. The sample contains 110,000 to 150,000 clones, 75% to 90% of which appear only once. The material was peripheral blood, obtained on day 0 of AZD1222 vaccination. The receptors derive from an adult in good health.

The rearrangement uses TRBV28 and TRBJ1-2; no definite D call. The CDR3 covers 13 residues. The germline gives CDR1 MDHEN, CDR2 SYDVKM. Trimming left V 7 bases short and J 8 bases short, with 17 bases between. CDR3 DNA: TGTGCCAGCACCCCCTCGCCCGACCGGGGCTACACCTTC. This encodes CASTPSPDRGYTF.

In nucleotides, the CDR3 is TGCGCCAGCCTGGGGTCCGGGGTCGGGCAGCCCCAGCATTTT. Its translation: CASLGSGVGQPQHF. This chain joins TRBV10-2 and TRBJ1-5; D gene ambiguous. Deletions cut 8 bases from V and 7 bases from J, with 18 bases between. CDR3 length equals 14 residues. CDR1 is WSHSY and CDR2 is SAAADI in the germline V gene.

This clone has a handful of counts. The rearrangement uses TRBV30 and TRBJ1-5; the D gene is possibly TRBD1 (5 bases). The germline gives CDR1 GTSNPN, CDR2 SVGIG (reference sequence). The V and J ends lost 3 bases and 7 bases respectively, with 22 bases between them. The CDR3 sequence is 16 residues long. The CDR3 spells CAWRPPLGRGRQPQHF. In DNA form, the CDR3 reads TGTGCCTGGAGGCCACCTCTTGGTAGGGGCAGACAGCCCCAGCATTTT.

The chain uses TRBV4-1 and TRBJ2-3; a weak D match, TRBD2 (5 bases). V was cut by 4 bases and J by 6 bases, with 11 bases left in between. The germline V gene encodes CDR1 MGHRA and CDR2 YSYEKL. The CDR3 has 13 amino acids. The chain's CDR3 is CASSLTTPDTQYF. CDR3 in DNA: TGCGCCAGCAGCCTGACTACCCCGGATACGCAGTATTTT.

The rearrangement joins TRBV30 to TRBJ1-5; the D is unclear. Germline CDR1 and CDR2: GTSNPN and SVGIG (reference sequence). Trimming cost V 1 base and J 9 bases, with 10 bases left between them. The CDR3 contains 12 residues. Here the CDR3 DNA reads TGTGCCTGGAGTGCTCCACATGGGCCCCAGCATTTT. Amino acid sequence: CAWSAPHGPQHF.

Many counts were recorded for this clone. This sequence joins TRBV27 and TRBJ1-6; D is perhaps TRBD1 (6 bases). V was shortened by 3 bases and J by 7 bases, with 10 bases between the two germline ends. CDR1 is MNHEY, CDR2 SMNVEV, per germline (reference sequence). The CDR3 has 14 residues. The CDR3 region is CASSLTGGNSPLHF. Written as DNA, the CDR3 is TGTGCCAGCAGTTTGACAGGTGGCAATTCACCCCTCCACTTT.

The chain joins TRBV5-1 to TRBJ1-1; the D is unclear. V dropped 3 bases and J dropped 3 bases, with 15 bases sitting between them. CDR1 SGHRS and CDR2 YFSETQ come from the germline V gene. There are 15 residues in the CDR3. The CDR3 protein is CASSSIGRWDTEAFF. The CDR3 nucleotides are TGCGCCAGCAGCTCCATCGGGAGGTGGGACACTGAAGCTTTCTTT. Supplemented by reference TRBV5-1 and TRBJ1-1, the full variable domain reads KAGVTQTPRYLIKTRGQQVTLSCSPISGHRSVSWYQQTPGQGLQFLFEYFSETQRNKGNFPGRFSGRQFSNSRSEMNVSTLELGDSALYLCASSSIGRWDTEAFFGQGTRLTVV.

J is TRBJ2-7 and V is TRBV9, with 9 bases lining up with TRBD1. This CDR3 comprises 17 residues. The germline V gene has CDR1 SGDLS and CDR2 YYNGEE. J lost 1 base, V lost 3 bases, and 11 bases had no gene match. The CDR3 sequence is CASSETLPGTGSYEQYF. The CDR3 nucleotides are TGTGCCAGCAGCGAGACCCTCCCCGGGACAGGGTCCTACGAGCAGTACTTC.

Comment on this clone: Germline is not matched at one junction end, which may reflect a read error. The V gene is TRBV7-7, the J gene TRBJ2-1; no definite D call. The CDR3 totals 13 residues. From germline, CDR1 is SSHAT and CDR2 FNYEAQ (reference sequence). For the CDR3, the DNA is TGTGCTAGCAGCTTTTCGCAGCACAATGAGCAGTTCTTC. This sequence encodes CASSFSQHNEQFF.

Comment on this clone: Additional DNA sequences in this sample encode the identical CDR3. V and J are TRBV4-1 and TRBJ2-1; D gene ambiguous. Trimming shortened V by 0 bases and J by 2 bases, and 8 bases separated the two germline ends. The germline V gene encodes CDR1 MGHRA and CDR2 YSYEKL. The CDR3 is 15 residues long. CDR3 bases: TGCGCCAGCAGCCAAGAAGGCAGGACCTACAATGAGCAGTTCTTC. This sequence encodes CASSQEGRTYNEQFF.

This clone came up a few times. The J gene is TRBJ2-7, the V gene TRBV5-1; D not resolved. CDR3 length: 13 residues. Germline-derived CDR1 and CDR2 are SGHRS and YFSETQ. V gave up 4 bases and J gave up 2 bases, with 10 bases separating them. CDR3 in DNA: TGCGCCAGCAGCCCCTGGTCCCCCTACGAGCAGTACTTC. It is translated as CASSPWSPYEQYF. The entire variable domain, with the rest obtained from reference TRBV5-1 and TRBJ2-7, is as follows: KAGVTQTPRYLIKTRGQQVTLSCSPISGHRSVSWYQQTPGQGLQFLFEYFSETQRNKGNFPGRFSGRQFSNSRSEMNVSTLELGDSALYLCASSPWSPYEQYFGPGTRLTVT.

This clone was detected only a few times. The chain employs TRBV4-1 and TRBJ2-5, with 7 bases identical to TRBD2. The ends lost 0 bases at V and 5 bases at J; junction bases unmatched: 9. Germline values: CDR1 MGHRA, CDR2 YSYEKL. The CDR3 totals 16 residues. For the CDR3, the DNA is TGCGCCAGCAGCCAAGAAATGGGGCGGGAGTGGGAGACCCAGTACTTC. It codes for CASSQEMGREWETQYF.

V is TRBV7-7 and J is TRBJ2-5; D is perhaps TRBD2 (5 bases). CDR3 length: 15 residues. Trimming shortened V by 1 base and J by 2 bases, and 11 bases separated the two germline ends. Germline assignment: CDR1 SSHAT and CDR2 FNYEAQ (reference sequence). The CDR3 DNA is TGTGCCAGCAGCTTAGGAGGGTCGGGGCAAGAGACCCAGTACTTC. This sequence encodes CASSLGGSGQETQYF. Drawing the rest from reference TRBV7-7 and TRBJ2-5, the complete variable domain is GAGVSQSPRYKVTKRGQDVTLRCDPISSHATLYWYQQALGQGPEFLTYFNYEAQPDKSGLPSDRFSAERPEGSISTLTIQRTEQRDSAMYRCASSLGGSGQETQYFGPGTRLLVL.

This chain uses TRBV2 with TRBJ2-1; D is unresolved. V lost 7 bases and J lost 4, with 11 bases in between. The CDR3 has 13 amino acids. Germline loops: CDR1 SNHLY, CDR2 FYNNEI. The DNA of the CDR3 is TGTGCCAGCACGAGTCAAACGTACAATGAGCAGTTCTTC. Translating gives CASTSQTYNEQFF.

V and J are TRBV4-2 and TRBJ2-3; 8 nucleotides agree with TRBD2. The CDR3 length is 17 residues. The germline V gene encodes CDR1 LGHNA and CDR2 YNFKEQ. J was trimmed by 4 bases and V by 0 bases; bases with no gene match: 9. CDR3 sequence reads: CASSQDFSRGVSDTQYF. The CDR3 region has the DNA TGTGCCAGCAGCCAAGATTTCTCGCGGGGGGTCTCAGATACGCAGTATTTT.

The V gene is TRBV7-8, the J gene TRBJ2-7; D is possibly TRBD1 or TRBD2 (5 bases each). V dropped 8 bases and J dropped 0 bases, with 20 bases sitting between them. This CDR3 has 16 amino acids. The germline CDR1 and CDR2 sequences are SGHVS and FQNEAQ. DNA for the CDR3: TGTGCCAGCGGTCCAAGCTGGCCAGGGAGCTCCTACGAGCAGTACTTC. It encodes CASGPSWPGSSYEQYF.

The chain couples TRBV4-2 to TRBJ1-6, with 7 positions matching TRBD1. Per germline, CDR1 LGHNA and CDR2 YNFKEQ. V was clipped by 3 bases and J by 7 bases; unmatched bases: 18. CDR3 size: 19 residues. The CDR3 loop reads CASSQGPARGEGANSPLHF. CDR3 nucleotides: TGTGCCAGCAGCCAGGGCCCGGCGAGGGGGGAGGGGGCGAATTCACCCCTCCACTTT.

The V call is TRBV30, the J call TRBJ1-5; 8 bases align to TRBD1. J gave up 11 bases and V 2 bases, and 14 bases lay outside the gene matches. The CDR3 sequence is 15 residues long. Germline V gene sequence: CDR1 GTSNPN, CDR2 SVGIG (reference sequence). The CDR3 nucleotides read TGTGCCTGGAGTCAGACGGACAGGGCGAAGGGTACCCAGCATTTT. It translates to CAWSQTDRAKGTQHF.

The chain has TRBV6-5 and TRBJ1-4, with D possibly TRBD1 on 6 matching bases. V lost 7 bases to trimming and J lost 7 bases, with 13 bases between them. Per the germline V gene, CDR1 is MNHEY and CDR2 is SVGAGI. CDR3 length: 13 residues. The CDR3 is CASTTGNIEKLFF. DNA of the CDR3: TGTGCCAGCACCACAGGGAATATTGAAAAACTGTTTTTT.

CDR3 in amino acids: CASSNTEDGYTF. Written as DNA, the CDR3 is TGTGCCAGCAGTAACACAGAGGATGGCTACACCTTC. The rearrangement links TRBV28 to TRBJ1-2; D unresolved. Germline V gene data show CDR1 as MDHEN and CDR2 as SYDVKM. Trimming removed 5 bases from V and 6 bases from J, with 10 bases in between. The CDR3 covers 12 residues.

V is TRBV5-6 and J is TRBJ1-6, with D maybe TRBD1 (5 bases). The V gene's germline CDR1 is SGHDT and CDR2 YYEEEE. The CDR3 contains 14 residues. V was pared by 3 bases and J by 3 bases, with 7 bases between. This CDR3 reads CASSSTVYNSPLHF. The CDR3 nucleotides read TGTGCCAGCAGCTCGACAGTCTATAATTCACCCCTCCACTTT. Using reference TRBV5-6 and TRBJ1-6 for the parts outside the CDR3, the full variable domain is DAGVTQSPTHLIKTRGQQVTLRCSPKSGHDTVSWYQQALGQGPQFIFQYYEEEERQRGNFPDRFSGHQFPNYSSELNVNALLLGDSALYLCASSSTVYNSPLHFGNGTRLTVT.

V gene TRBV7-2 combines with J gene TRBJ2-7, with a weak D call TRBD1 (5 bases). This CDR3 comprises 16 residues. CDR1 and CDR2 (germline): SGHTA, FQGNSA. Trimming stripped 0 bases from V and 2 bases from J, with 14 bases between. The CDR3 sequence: CASSLADSQPPYEQYF. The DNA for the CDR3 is TGTGCCAGCAGCTTAGCCGACAGCCAGCCCCCCTACGAGCAGTACTTC.

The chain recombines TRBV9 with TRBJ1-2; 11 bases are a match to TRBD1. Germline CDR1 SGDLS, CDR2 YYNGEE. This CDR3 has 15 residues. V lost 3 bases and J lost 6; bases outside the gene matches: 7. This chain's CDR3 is CASSAPGQGVDGYTF. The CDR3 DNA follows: TGTGCCAGCAGCGCACCGGGACAGGGGGTTGATGGCTACACCTTC.

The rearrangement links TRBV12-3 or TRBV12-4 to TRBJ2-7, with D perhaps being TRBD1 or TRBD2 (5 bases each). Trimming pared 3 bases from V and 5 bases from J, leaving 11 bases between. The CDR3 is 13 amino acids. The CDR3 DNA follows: TGTGCCAGCAGTTTGGGGACCGCGGACGAGCAGTACTTC. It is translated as CASSLGTADEQYF.

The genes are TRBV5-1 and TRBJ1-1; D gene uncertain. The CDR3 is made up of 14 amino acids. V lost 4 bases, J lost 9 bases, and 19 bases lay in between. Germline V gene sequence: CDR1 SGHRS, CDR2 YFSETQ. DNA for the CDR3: TGCGCCAGCAGCCCCCGAGGAGAAACTGTTCAAGCTTTCTTT. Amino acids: CASSPRGETVQAFF.